The present TCR beta chain was sequenced within a study of early T cells in non-severe SARS-CoV-2 infection. The TCR library protocol was used to attach unique molecular identifiers. These identifiers were attached to individual cDNA molecules. TCRdb re-called the 5' RACE reads through MiXCR, storing one row per CDR3 protein. The data show about 71,000 distinct CDR3 sequences, roughly 15% seen once. This CDR3 region has 13 residues. V lost 1 base and J 5 bases, leaving 12 bases between the germline ends. In germline, CDR1 is SQVTM, CDR2 ANQGSEA. Only a few counts were recorded for this clonotype. The receptor was derived from an adult who was a healthcare worker with PCR-confirmed SARS-CoV-2 infection or an uninfected control (not recorded which). Specimen: whole blood, collected at baseline. The chain has TRBV29-1 and TRBJ2-7; D ambiguous. The CDR3 here is CSVEGQLDNEQYF. The CDR3 coding sequence is TGCAGCGTTGAAGGTCAGTTGGATAACGAGCAGTACTTC.